Listed below are T cell receptor beta chains from one sample, sequenced in a study of control samples from healthy donors and cancer patients. Data came from immunoSEQ multiplex PCR; TCRdb stores just in-frame clones and leaves some out. The sample lists about 160,000 clones, 96% seen once, with 1% in the top ten. The specimen was blood. The receptors derive from a woman younger than 45 in good health. Each CDR3 is given with its conserved first and last residue. A D gene is named only where the DNA matches it firmly. Clone size is shown for a subset of rows, as once, few, many or a class of expanded clone.

D gene,clone size,J gene,V gene,CDR3 DNA,CDR3 protein
.,once,TRBJ1-3,TRBV6-2/TRBV6-3,TGTGCCAGCAGCCCCGACGCGGTCAACACCATATATTTT,CASSPDAVNTIYF
TRBD2,.,TRBJ2-5,TRBV4-1,TGCGCCAGCAGCCTGGCCGGGACTAGTAAAGAGACCCAGTACTTC,CASSLAGTSKETQYF
.,.,TRBJ2-6,TRBV5-4,TGTGCCAGCAGCCTCAGGGGCTCTGGGGCCAACGTCCTGACTTTC,CASSLRGSGANVLTF
.,.,TRBJ2-7,TRBV11-1,TGTGCCAGCAGCTTTTCTCACTCCTACGAGCAGTACTTC,CASSFSHSYEQYF
.,.,TRBJ2-2,TRBV5-4,TGTGCCAGCAGCTTGAGGGACCAGTCCTCCGGGGAGCTGTTTTTT,CASSLRDQSSGELFF
.,once,TRBJ2-5,TRBV28,TGTGCCAGCAGAACTGGGACTCGCGGAGAGACCCAGTACTTC,CASRTGTRGETQYF
TRBD2,.,TRBJ2-1,TRBV5-1,TGCGCCAGCAGCCCGGGACTAGCGGGGGGGCGGGAGCAGTTCTTC,CASSPGLAGGREQFF
TRBD1,.,TRBJ1-2,TRBV5-3,TGTGCCAGAAGCTTTAGACAGGGCGGCTATGGCTACACCTTC,CARSFRQGGYGYTF
.,.,TRBJ2-6,TRBV10-2,TGCGCCAGCAGTGAGCGAGACAGATCTGGGGCCAACGTCCTGACTTTC,CASSERDRSGANVLTF
.,.,TRBJ1-2,TRBV6-5,TGTGCCAGCACTCAGGGTAGGGGGGCGGATGGCTACACCTTC,CASTQGRGADGYTF
.,.,TRBJ1-1,TRBV28,TGTGCCAGCAGAGGTACGGGGAGCACTGAAGCTTTCTTT,CASRGTGSTEAFF
TRBD1,once,TRBJ2-4,TRBV28,TGTGCCAGCGGGACAGGGGCTGGAAACATTCAGTACTTC,CASGTGAGNIQYF
.,.,TRBJ2-7,TRBV28,TGTGCCAGCACCGCGCCGTCCGGTGTTAGCTCCTACGAGCAGTACTTC,CASTAPSGVSSYEQYF
TRBD2,.,TRBJ2-5,TRBV7-9,TGTGCCAGCAGCCCACCAGTAGCGGGGGTAGGAGAGACCCAGTACTTC,CASSPPVAGVGETQYF
TRBD2,.,TRBJ2-1,TRBV23-1,TGCGCCAGCAGTCAATCGGGGACTAGCGGGAGCTGTCCCACAAGTGAGCAGTTCTTC,CASSQSGTSGSCPTSEQFF
.,.,TRBJ2-1,TRBV5-6,TGTGCCAGCAGCCTTTACAATGAGCAGTTCTTC,CASSLYNEQFF
.,.,TRBJ1-5,TRBV7-8,TGTGCCAGCAGCTTAAACGACAGGTACAATCAGCCCCAGCATTTT,CASSLNDRYNQPQHF
.,.,TRBJ1-3,TRBV28,TGTGCCAGCGGGGGGACCCGTTGGGGAAACACCATATATTTT,CASGGTRWGNTIYF
.,few,TRBJ1-1,TRBV6-5,TGTGCCAGTTTGTTAAATGGGGACACTGAAGCTTTCTTT,CASLLNGDTEAFF
.,once,TRBJ1-1,TRBV5-6,TGTGCCAGCAGCTGGGGGGACACTGAAGCTTTCTTT,CASSWGDTEAFF
.,.,TRBJ2-4,TRBV16,TGTGCCAGCAGGCCAGCAGGGAATCTAGCCAAAAACATTCAGTACTTC,CASRPAGNLAKNIQYF
.,.,TRBJ1-5,TRBV23-1,TGCGCCAGCAGTCAATATGACAATGGCAATCAGCCCCAGCATTTT,CASSQYDNGNQPQHF
TRBD1,.,TRBJ1-2,TRBV2,TGTGCCAGCATAGTGACAGGGGCATACTATGGCTACACCTTC,CASIVTGAYYGYTF
TRBD1,.,TRBJ1-1,TRBV5-1,TGCGCCAGCAGCTCTTGGACAGGGGGCACTGAAGCTTTCTTT,CASSSWTGGTEAFF
.,.,TRBJ2-3,TRBV5-1,TGCGCCAGCAGCTCCGGGCAGAGCACAGATACGCAGTATTTT,CASSSGQSTDTQYF
.,.,TRBJ1-5,TRBV27,TGTGCCAGCAGTCCCACAGTCCAGAGCAATCAGCCCCAGCATTTT,CASSPTVQSNQPQHF